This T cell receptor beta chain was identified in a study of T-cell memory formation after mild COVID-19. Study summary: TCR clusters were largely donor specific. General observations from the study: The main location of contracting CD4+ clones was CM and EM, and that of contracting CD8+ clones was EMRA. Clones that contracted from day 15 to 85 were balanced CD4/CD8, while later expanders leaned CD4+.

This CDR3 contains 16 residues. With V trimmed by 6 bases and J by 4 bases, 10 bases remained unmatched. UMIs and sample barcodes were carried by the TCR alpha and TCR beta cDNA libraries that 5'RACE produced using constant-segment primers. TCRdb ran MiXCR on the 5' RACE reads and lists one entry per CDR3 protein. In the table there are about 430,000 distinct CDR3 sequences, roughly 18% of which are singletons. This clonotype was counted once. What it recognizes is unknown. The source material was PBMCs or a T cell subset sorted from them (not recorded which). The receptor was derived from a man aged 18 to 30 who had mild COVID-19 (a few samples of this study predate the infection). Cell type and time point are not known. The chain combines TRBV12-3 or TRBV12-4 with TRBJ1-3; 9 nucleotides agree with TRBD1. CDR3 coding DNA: TGTGCCAGCAGCCGTCTTTGGGGGACAGGGGGAAACACCATATATTTT. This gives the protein CASSRLWGTGGNTIYF.